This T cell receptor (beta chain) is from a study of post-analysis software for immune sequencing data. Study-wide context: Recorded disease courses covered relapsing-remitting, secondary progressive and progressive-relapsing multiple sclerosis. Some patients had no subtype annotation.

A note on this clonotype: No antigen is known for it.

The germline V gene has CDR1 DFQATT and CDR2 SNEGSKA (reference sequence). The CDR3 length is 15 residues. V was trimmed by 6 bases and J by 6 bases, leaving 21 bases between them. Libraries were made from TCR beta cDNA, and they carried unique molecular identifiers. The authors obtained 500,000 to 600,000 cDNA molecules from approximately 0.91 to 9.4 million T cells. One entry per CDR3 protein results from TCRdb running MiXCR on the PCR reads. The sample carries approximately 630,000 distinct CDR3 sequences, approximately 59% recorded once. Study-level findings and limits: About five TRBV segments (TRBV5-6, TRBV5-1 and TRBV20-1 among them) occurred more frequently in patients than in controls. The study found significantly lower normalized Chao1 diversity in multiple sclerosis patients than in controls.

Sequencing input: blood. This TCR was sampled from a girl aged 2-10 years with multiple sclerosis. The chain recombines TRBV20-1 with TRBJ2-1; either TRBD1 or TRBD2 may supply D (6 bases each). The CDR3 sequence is CSAAGAEGGSNEQFF. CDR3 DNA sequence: TGCAGTGCCGCAGGGGCCGAGGGGGGTTCCAATGAGCAGTTCTTC.